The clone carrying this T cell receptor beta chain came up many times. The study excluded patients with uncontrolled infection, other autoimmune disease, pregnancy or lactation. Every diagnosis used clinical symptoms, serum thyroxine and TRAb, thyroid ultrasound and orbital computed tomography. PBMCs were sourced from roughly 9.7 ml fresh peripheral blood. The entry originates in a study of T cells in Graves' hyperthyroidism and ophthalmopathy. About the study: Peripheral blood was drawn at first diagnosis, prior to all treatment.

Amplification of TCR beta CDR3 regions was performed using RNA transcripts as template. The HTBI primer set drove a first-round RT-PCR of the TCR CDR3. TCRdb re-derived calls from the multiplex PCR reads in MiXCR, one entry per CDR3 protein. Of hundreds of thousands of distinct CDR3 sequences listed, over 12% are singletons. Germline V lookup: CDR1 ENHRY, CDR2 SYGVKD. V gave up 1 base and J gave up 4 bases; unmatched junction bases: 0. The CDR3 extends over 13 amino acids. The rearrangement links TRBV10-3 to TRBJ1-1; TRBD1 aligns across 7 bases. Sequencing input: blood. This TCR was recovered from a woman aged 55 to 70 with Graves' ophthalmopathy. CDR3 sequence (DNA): TGTGCCATCAGTGAGTACAGGGGCACTGAAGCTTTCTTT. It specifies CAISEYRGTEAFF.